This T cell receptor beta chain appears in the sequencing data of a study of cytomegalovirus exposure and HLA in healthy donors. The PCR was carried out with 60 Vbeta primers and 13 Jbeta primers. Produced via immunoSEQ multiplex PCR; TCRdb's table is partial and in-frame only. The sample gives roughly 100,000 clones, about 75% of which show up once; 2.5% to 3% is in the top ten. Material for sequencing was PBMCs. The receptor was derived from a male donor in good health and CMV-seropositive.

The CDR3 nucleotides are TGTGCCAGCAGCTTAGTAACGGCTGCGGGGACTGAAGCTTTCTTT. It encodes CASSLVTAAGTEAFF. This chain connects TRBV7-8 to TRBJ1-1; D unclear. Trimming took 1 base from V and 5 from J, leaving 14 bases between them. The CDR3 runs 15 residues. The V gene's germline CDR1 is SGHVS and CDR2 FQNEAQ.